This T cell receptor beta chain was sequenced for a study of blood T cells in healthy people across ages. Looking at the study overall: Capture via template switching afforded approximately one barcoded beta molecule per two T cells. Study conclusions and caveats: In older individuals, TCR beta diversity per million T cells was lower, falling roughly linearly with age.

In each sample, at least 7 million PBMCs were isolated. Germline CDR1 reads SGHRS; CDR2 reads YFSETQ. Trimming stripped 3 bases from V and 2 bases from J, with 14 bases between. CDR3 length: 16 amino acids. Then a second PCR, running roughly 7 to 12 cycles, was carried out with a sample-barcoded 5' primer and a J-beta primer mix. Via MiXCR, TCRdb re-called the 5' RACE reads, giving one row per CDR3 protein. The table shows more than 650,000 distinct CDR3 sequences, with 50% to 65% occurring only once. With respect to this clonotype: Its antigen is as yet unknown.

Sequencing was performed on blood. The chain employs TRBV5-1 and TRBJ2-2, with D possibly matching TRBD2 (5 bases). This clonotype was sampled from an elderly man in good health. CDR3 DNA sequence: TGCGCCAGCAGCTCGGGGAACAGAGGCAACACCGGGGAGCTGTTTTTT. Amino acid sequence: CASSSGNRGNTGELFF.